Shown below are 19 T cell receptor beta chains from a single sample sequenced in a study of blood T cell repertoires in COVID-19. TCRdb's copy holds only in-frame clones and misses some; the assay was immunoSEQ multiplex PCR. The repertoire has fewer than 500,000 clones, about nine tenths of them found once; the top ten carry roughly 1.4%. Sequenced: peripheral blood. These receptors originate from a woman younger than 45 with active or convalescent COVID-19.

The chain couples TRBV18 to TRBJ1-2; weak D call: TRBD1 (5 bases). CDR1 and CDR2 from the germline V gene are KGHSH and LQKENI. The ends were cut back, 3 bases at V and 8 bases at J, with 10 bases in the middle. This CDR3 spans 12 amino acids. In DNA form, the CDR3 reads TGTGCCAGCTCACCTTCAGGGAACGGCTACACCTTC. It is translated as CASSPSGNGYTF.

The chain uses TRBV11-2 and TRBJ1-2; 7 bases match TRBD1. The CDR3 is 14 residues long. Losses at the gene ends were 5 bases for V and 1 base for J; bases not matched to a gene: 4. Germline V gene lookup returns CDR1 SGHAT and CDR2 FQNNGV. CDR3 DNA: TGTGCCAGCAGCCTGGACAGGAATAACTATGGCTACACCTTC. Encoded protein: CASSLDRNNYGYTF.

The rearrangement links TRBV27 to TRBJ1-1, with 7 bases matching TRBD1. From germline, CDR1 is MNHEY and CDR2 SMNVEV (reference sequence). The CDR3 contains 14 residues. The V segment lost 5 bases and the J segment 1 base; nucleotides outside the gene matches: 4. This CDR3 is CASSPRTGNTEAFF. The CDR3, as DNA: TGTGCCAGCAGTCCAAGGACAGGGAACACTGAAGCTTTCTTT.

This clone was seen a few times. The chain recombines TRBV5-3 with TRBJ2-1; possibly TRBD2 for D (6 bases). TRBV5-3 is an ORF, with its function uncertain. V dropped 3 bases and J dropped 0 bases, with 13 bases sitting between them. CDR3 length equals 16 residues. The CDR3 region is CARSSSAGSSYNEQFF. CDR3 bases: TGTGCCAGAAGCTCATCTGCGGGAAGCTCCTACAATGAGCAGTTCTTC.

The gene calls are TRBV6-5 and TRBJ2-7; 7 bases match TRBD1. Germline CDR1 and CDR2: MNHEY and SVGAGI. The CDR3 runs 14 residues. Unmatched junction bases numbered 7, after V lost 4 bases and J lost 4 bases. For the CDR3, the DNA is TGTGCCAGCAGTTCCCGGGACAGTGTGTACGAGCAGTACTTC. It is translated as CASSSRDSVYEQYF.

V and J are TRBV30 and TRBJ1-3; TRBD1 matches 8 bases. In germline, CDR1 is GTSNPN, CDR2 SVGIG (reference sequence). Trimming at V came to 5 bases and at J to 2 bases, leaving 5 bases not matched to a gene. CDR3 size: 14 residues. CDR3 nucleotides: TGTGCCTGGCTTCAACAGGGGGCTGGAAACACCATATATTTT. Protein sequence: CAWLQQGAGNTIYF. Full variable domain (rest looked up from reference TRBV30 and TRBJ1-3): SQTIHQWPATLVQPVGSPLSLECTVEGTSNPNLYWYRQAAGRGLQLLFYSVGIGQISSEVPQNLSASRPQDRQFILSSKKLLLSDSGFYLCAWLQQGAGNTIYFGEGSWLTVV.

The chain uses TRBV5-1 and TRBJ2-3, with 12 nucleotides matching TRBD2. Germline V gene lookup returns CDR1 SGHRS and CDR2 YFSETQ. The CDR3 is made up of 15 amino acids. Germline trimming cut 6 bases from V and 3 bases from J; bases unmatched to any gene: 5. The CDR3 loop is CASTASGGATDTQYF. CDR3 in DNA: TGCGCCAGCACTGCTAGCGGGGGGGCTACAGATACGCAGTATTTT.

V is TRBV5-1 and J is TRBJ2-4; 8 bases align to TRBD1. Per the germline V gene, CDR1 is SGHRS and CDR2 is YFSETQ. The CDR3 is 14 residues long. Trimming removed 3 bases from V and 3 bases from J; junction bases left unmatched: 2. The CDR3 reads CASSSTGDKNIQYF. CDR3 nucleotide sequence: TGCGCCAGCAGCTCGACAGGGGACAAAAACATTCAGTACTTC.

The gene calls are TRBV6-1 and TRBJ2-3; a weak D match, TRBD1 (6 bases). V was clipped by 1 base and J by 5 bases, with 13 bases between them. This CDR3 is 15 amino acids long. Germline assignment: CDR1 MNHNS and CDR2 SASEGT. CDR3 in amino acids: CASSEVGALGDTQYF. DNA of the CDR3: TGTGCCAGCAGTGAAGTGGGGGCATTGGGAGATACGCAGTATTTT.

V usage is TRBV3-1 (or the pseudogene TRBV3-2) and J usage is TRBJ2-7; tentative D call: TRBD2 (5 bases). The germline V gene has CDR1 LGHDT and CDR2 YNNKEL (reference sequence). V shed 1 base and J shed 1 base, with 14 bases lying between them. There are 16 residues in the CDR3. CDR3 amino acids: CASSQGVRLNSYEQYF. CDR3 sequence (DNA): TGTGCCAGCAGCCAAGGGGTACGACTAAATTCCTACGAGCAGTACTTC.

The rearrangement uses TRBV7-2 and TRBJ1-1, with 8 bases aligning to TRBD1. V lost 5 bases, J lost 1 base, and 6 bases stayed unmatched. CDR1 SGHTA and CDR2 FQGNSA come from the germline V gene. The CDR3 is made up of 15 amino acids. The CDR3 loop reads CASSPRTGRNTEAFF. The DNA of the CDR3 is TGTGCCAGCAGCCCGCGGACAGGGAGGAACACTGAAGCTTTCTTT. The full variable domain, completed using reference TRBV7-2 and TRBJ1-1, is GAGVSQSPSNKVTEKGKDVELRCDPISGHTALYWYRQSLGQGLEFLIYFQGNSAPDKSGLPSDRFSAERTGGSVSTLTIQRTQQEDSAVYLCASSPRTGRNTEAFFGQGTRLTVV.

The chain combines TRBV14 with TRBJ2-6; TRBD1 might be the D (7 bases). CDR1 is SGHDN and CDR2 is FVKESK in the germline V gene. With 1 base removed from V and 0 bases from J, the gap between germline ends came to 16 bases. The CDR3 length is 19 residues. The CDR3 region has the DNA TGTGCCAGCAGCCAAGGGGCTACCAGGGGGGCCTCTGGGGCCAACGTCCTGACTTTC. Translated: CASSQGATRGASGANVLTF.

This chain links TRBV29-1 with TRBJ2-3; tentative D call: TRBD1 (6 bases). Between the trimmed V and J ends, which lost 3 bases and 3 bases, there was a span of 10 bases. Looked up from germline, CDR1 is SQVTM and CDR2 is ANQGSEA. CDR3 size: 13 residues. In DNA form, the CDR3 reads TGCAGCGTTGAGAAGGGACATACAGATACGCAGTATTTT. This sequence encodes CSVEKGHTDTQYF.

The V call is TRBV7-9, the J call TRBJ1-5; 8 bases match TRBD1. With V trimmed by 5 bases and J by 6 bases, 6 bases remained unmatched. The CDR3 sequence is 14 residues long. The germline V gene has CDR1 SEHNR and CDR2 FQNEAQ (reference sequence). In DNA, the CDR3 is TGTGCCAGCAGCCGGACAGGGTCGGGTCAGCCCCAGCATTTT. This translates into CASSRTGSGQPQHF.

In DNA, the CDR3 is TGTGCCAGCTCCTCACGTGGAGAGCAGTATTTT. This encodes CASSSRGEQYF. The chain combines TRBV18 with TRBJ2-3, with D unresolved. Trimming shortened V by 6 bases and J by 11 bases, and 12 bases separated the two germline ends. The CDR3 has 11 amino acids. Germline loops: CDR1 KGHSH, CDR2 LQKENI.

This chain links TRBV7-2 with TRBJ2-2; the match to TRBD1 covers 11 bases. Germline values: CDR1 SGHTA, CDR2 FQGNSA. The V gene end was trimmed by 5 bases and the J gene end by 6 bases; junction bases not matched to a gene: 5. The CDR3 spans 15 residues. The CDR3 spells CASSLGQGAPGELFF. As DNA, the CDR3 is TGTGCCAGCAGCCTCGGACAGGGGGCGCCCGGGGAGCTGTTTTTT.

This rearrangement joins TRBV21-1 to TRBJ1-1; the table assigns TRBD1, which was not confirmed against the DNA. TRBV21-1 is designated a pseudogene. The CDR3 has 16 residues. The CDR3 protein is CASSKAGLQGPTEAFF. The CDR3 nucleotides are TGTGCCAGCAGCAAAGCGGGTCTACAGGGTCCCACTGAAGCTTTCTTT.

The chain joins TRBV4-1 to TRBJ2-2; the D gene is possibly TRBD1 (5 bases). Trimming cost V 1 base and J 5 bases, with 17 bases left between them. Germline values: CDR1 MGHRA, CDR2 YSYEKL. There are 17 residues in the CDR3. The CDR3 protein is CASSQVSRGPGTGELFF. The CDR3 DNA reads TGCGCCAGCAGCCAAGTGTCTAGGGGCCCAGGGACCGGGGAGCTGTTTTTT.

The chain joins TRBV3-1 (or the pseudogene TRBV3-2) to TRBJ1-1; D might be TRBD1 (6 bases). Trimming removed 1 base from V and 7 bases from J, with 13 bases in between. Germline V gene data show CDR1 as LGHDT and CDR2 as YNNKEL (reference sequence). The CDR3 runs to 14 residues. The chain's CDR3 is CASSQGPQGGEAFF. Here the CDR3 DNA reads TGTGCCAGCAGCCAAGGGCCACAGGGTGGTGAAGCTTTCTTT.